This T cell receptor (beta chain) comes out of a study of blood T cell repertoires in COVID-19. For the study at large: In each case, the material was cDNA or gDNA derived from T cells, B-cell-depleted T cells, or PBMCs.

Only in-frame clones appear in the TCRdb table, and some are missing; sequencing was by immunoSEQ multiplex PCR. The data hold roughly 84,000 clones, with approximately 78% observed a single time. The CDR3 loop spans 15 amino acids. Germline V gene lookup returns CDR1 SGHNT and CDR2 YYREEE (reference sequence). Trimming took 4 bases from V and 4 from J; bases not matched to a gene: 7. The V call is TRBV5-4, the J call TRBJ1-2; 10 nucleotides match TRBD1. Material: peripheral blood. The receptor's source is a woman older than 75 with acute or convalescent COVID-19. This CDR3 is CASSMGQGLTYGYTF. CDR3 DNA: TGTGCCAGCAGCATGGGACAGGGGTTGACCTATGGCTACACCTTC.